The subject of this entry is one T cell receptor beta chain. Its antigen is currently unknown. CDR3 length equals 15 residues. The germline CDR1 and CDR2 sequences are SGHRS and YFSETQ. The V segment lost 5 bases and the J segment 0 bases; nucleotides outside the gene matches: 4. Using immunoSEQ multiplex PCR, the repertoire was profiled, and TCRdb retains in-frame clones only, with some absent. In the table there are about 500,000 clones, roughly 80% of which are singletons. This specimen comes from a study of shared clonotypes between healthy human individuals. General study results and limits: It was only blood that was sampled, and tissue repertoires likely differ.

The V and J genes are TRBV5-1 and TRBJ2-1, with TRBD2 matching over 8 bases. The TCR originated in a woman aged 40 to 50 in good health. Some clones in this sample may be carry-over from other donors' samples. Sequencing was done on a sample of PBMCs. The CDR3 here is CASRLSGSSYNEQFF. CDR3 in DNA: TGCGCCAGCAGACTCAGCGGGAGCTCCTACAATGAGCAGTTCTTC.